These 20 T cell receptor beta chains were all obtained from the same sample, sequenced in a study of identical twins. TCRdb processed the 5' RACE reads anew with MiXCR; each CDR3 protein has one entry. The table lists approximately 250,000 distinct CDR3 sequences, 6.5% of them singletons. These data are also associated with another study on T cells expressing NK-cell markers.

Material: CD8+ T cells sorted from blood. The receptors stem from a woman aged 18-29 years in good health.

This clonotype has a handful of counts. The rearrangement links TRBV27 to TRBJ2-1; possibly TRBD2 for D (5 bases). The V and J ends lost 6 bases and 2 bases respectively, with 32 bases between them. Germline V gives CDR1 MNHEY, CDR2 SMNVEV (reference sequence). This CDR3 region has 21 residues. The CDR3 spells CASSTPRADSGRRSTYNEQFF. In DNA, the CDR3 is TGTGCCAGCAGCACCCCAAGGGCGGACTCGGGTCGTAGAAGCACCTACAATGAGCAGTTCTTC.

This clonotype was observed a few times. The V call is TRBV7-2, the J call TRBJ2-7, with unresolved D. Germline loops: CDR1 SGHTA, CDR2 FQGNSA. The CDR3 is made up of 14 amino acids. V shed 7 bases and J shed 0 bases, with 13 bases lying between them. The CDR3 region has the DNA TGTGCCAGCACGACTCCCTCAAGCTCCTACGAGCAGTACTTC. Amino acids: CASTTPSSSYEQYF.

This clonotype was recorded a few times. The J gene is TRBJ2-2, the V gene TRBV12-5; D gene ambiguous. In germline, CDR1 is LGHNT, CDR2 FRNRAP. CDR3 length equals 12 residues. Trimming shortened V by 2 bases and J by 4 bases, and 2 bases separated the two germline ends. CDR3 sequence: CASGLPTGELFF. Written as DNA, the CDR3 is TGTGCTAGTGGTTTGCCCACCGGGGAGCTGTTTTTT.

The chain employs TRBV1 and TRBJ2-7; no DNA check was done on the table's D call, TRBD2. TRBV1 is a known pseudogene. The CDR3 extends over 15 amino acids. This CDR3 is CTSSQVRGGGYEQYF. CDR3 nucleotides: TGCACCAGCAGCCAAGTCCGGGGGGGAGGTTACGAGCAGTACTTC.

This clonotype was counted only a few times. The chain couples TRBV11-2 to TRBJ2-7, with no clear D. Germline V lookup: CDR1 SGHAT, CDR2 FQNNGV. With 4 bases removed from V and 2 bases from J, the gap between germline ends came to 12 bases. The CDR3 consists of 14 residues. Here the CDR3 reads CASSSPGRPYEQYF. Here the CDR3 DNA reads TGTGCCAGCAGCTCCCCAGGCAGACCCTACGAGCAGTACTTC.

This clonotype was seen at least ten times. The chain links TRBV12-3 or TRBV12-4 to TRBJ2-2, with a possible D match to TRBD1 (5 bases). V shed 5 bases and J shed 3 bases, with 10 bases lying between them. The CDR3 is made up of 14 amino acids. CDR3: CASSLGVYTGELFF. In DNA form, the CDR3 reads TGTGCCAGCAGTCTAGGGGTATACACCGGGGAGCTGTTTTTT.

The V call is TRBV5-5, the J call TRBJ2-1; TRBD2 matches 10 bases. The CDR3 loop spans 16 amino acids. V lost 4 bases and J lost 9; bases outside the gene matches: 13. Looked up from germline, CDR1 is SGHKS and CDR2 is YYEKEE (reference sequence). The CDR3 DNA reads TGTGCCAGCAGCCCTAAAGCGGGAGGGCCGATTTTTGAGCAGTTCTTC. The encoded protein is CASSPKAGGPIFEQFF.

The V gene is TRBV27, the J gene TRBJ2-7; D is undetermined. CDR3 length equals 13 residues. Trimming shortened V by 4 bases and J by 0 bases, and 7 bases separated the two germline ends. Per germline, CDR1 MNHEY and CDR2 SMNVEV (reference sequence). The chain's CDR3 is CASSYQSSYEQYF. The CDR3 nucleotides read TGTGCCAGCAGTTACCAGAGCTCCTACGAGCAGTACTTC.

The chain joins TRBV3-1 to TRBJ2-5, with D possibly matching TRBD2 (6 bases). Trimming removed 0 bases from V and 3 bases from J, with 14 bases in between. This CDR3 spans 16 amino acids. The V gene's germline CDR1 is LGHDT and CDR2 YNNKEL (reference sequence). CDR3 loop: CASSQDYGGGEETQYF. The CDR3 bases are TGTGCCAGCAGCCAAGACTACGGGGGAGGCGAAGAGACCCAGTACTTC.

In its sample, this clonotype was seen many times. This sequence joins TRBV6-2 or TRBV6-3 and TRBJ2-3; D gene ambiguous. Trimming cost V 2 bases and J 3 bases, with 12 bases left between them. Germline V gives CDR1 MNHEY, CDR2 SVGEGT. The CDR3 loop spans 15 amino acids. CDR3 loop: CASSYVTQITDTQYF. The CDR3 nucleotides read TGTGCCAGCAGTTACGTTACCCAGATAACAGATACGCAGTATTTT.

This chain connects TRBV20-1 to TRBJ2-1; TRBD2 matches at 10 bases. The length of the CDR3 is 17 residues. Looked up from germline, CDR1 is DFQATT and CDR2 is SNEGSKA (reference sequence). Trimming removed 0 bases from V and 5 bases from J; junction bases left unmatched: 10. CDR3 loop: CSARDRLAGAPNNEQFF. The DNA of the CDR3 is TGCAGTGCTAGAGATCGCCTAGCGGGAGCCCCTAACAATGAGCAGTTCTTC.

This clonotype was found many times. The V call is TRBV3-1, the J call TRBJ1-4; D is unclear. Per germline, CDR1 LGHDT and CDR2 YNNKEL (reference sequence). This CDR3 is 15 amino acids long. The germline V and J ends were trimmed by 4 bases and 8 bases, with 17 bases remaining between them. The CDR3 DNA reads TGTGCCAGCAGCCCCACGGAAGGGATAAACGAAAAACTGTTTTTT. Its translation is CASSPTEGINEKLFF.

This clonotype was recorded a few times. The CDR3 loop is CASRTDGLGANVLTF. DNA for the CDR3: TGTGCCAGCAGGACCGATGGGTTGGGGGCCAACGTCCTGACTTTC. The rearrangement uses TRBV7-9 and TRBJ2-6, with unresolved D. Per germline, CDR1 SEHNR and CDR2 FQNEAQ (reference sequence). V was trimmed by 6 bases and J by 4 bases, leaving 13 bases between them. The CDR3 length is 15 residues.

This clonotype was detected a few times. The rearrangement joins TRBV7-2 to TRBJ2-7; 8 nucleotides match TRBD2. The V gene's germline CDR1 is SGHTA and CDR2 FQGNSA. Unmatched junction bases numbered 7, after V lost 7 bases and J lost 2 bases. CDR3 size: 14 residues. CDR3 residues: CASTPTSVPYEQYF. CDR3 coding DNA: TGTGCCAGCACCCCGACTAGCGTCCCCTACGAGCAGTACTTC.

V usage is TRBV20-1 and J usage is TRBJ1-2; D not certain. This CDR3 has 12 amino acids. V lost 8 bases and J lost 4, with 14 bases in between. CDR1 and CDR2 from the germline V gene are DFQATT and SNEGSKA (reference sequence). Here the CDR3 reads CSPSEGTYGYTF. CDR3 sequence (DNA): TGCAGTCCTTCGGAGGGCACCTATGGCTACACCTTC.

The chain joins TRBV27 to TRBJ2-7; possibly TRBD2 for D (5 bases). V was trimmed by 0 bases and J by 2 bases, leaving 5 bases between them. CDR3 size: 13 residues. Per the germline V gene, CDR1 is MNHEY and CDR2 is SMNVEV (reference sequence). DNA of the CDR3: TGTGCCAGCAGTTTATCTAGCGCCTACGAGCAGTACTTC. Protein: CASSLSSAYEQYF.

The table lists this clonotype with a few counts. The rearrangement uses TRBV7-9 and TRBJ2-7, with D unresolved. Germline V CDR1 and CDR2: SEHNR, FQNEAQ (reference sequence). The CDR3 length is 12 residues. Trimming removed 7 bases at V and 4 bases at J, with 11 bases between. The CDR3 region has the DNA TGTGCCAGCACCAATACTGCGTACGAGCAGTACTTC. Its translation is CASTNTAYEQYF.

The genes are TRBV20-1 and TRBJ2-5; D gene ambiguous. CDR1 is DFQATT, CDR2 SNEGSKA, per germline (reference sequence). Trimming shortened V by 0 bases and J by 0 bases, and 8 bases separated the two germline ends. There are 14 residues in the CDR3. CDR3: CSARELRYQETQYF. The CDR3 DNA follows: TGCAGTGCTAGAGAACTCCGGTACCAAGAGACCCAGTACTTC.

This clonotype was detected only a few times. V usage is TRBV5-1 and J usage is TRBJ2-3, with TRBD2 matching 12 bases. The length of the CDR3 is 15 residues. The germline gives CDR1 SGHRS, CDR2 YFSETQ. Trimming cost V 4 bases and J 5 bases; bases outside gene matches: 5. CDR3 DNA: TGCGCCAGCAGCGACACGGGACTAGCGGGAGATACGCAGTATTTT. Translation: CASSDTGLAGDTQYF.

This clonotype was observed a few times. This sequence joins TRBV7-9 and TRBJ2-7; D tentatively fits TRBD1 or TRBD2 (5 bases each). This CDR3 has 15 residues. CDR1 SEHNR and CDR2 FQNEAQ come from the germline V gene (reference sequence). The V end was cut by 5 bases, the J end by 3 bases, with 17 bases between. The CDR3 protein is CASSPHPGPLYEQYF. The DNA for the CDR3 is TGTGCCAGCAGCCCCCATCCGGGACCTCTCTACGAGCAGTACTTC.